This is a list of T cell receptor beta chains from one sample in a study of shared clonotypes between healthy human individuals. Assay: immunoSEQ multiplex PCR; the TCRdb copy retains only in-frame clones and omits some. The table shows over 2 million clones, with just under 95% occurring only once. Sequenced sample: naive CD4+ T cells from PBMCs. These receptors all stem from a young man in good health. Some clones in this sample may be carry-over from other donors' samples. Each CDR3 is given without its conserved first and last residue. Fields, in order: J gene, V gene, CDR3 protein.

>TRBJ2-5|TRBV11-2
ASSLRGRETQY
>TRBJ1-4|TRBV7-2
ASSSPREKLF
>NA|TRBV4-1
ASSQGLLGGDEQY
>TRBJ1-3|TRBV9
ASSGQGVVFGNTIY
>TRBJ1-5|TRBV28
ASSQNRMPNQPQH
>TRBJ1-5|TRBV28
ASRALSNQPQH
>TRBJ1-3|TRBV5-4
ASSFGGQVSGNTIY
>TRBJ2-1|TRBV28
ASSSHRDPIRRNEQF
>TRBJ1-2|TRBV4-1
ASSQETGGALDYGYT
>TRBJ2-7|TRBV5-1
ASSLEGDGTYEQY
>TRBJ1-6|TRBV4-3
ASSQEDDYNSPLH
>TRBJ2-7|TRBV11-2
ASSLDGYEQY
>TRBJ2-1|TRBV5-6
ASSLIPTSGSSYNEQF
>TRBJ1-1|TRBV2
ASSEEGSTEAF
>TRBJ1-1|TRBV7-9
ASRARNTEAF
>TRBJ2-7|TRBV5-1
ASSPLTISGDEQY
>TRBJ2-7|TRBV28
ASFQKAGGYEQY
>TRBJ2-2|TRBV11-3
ASRGGSMAGELF
>TRBJ2-5|TRBV7-9
ASSLIGDRETQY
>TRBJ1-5|TRBV19
ASSEIGQSNQPQH
>TRBJ2-7|TRBV23-1
ASSQSGGSPSGDFFSYEQY
>TRBJ1-1|TRBV18
ASSPALVQGTNTEAF
>TRBJ2-7|TRBV21-1
ASKMASVSGAVSRNEQY
>TRBJ2-3|TRBV5-1
ASSSGPVDTQY
>TRBJ1-4|TRBV14
ASSQVLGQASEKLF
>TRBJ1-2|TRBV6-4
ASSPDRAINYGYT
>TRBJ2-7|TRBV25-1
ASRGSRPVTYEQY
>TRBJ2-7|TRBV7-9
ASSPDRWAYEQY